The rows below give T cell receptor beta chains drawn from one sample of a study of cytomegalovirus exposure and HLA in healthy donors. The protocol was immunoSEQ multiplex PCR, while the TCRdb copy is restricted to in-frame clones and leaves out a portion. The sample carries around 110,000 clones, around three quarters recorded once. Sequencing input: PBMCs. Receptors were obtained from a male donor in good health and CMV-seronegative. CDR3s include the opening cysteine and the closing phenylalanine or tryptophan. D genes are given only for firm matches. Some rows have no size entry. The others give once, few or many, or a class for an expanded clone.

D,size,J,V,DNA,CDR3
TRBD1,-,TRBJ2-2,TRBV7-6,TGTGCCAGCAGCTTGACAGGGTCCACCGGGGAGCTGTTTTTT,CASSLTGSTGELFF
TRBD2,-,TRBJ2-7,TRBV6-5,TGTGCCAGCAGTTACTCGACGGCTAGCGGTTCCTACGAGCAGTACTTC,CASSYSTASGSYEQYF
TRBD1,-,TRBJ1-3,TRBV7-2,TGTGCCAGCAGCCCCCAGGGGGGAACGGGAAACACCATATATTTT,CASSPQGGTGNTIYF
TRBD2,-,TRBJ2-1,TRBV7-6,TGTGCCAGCAGCTTTAGCGGGACTTACAATGAGCAGTTCTTC,CASSFSGTYNEQFF
TRBD2,few,TRBJ2-2,TRBV2,TGTGCCAGCAGTGATCGAGGGAGGGGCACCGGGGAGCTGTTTTTT,CASSDRGRGTGELFF
TRBD2,-,TRBJ2-1,TRBV5-4,TGTGCCAGCAGCCCCGGGACTAGCGGGAGGGCCGGGGAGCAGTTCTTC,CASSPGTSGRAGEQFF
-,-,TRBJ1-1,TRBV18,TGTGCCAGCTCACCCAGCCTGGTCGCACTAACGGACACTGAAGCTTTCTTT,CASSPSLVALTDTEAFF
-,-,TRBJ2-3,TRBV6-6,TGTGCCAGCAGTTTCCTCGGTACGCAGTATTTT,CASSFLGTQYF
TRBD1,-,TRBJ1-4,TRBV19,TGTGCCAGTAGTATTAACAGGGGAGGCGAAAAACTGTTTTTT,CASSINRGGEKLFF
-,-,TRBJ1-1,TRBV7-9,TGTGCCAGCAGCTTAGAGCAGGGAAGGAACACTGAAGCTTTCTTT,CASSLEQGRNTEAFF
-,once,TRBJ2-3,TRBV28,TGTGCCAGCAGTTTTGAGGCAGACCTTAGCACAGATACGCAGTATTTT,CASSFEADLSTDTQYF
TRBD1,-,TRBJ2-5,TRBV9,TGTGCCAGCAGCGGCGAAGGTGGACAGGGGTCGAAGACCCAGTACTTC,CASSGEGGQGSKTQYF
-,few,TRBJ1-1,TRBV6-5,TGTGCCAGCAGGGCAAACACTGAAGCTTTCTTT,CASRANTEAFF
-,few,TRBJ1-2,TRBV27,TGTGCCAGCAGTCCTTCCACGACAGGAGGAGGCTATGGCTACACCTTC,CASSPSTTGGGYGYTF
TRBD2,-,TRBJ2-3,TRBV7-8,TGTGCCAGCAGCTCGGGACTAGACACAGATACGCAGTATTTT,CASSSGLDTDTQYF
-,-,TRBJ1-3,TRBV18,TGTGCCAGCTCACCTCAAGGAAACACCATATATTTT,CASSPQGNTIYF
-,-,TRBJ2-7,TRBV28,TGTGCCAGCAGCCGAGCCGGGACTCTCTACGAGCAGTACTTC,CASSRAGTLYEQYF
-,once,TRBJ2-7,TRBV29-1,TGCAGCGTTGAAGGGGGATCCAGGGGCGCAACCTACGAGCAGTACTTC,CSVEGGSRGATYEQYF
-,-,TRBJ1-2,TRBV28,TGTGCCAGCAGTTTAGACAGCTACTATGGCTACACCTTC,CASSLDSYYGYTF
-,-,TRBJ1-1,TRBV4-2,TGTGCCTCTCGGGTTGGCAGGGAGGACACTGAAGCTTTCTTT,CASRVGREDTEAFF
-,-,TRBJ2-7,TRBV6-5,TGTGCCAGCAGTTACGGGCAGGGAGGCTACGAGCAGTACTTC,CASSYGQGGYEQYF
-,-,TRBJ2-1,TRBV7-6,TGTGCCAGCAGCTTGGTAATGGGCGATGAGCAGTTCTTC,CASSLVMGDEQFF
TRBD2,once,TRBJ2-2,TRBV9,TGTGCCAGCAGCACCGCGGGAGGGCCCGGGGAGCTGTTTTTT,CASSTAGGPGELFF
-,few,TRBJ2-5,TRBV21-1,TGTGCCAGCAGAACCCCGGGACTAGCGGGAGATATCCAAGAGACCCAGTACTTC,CASRTPGLAGDIQETQYF
-,-,TRBJ1-2,TRBV23-1,TGCGCCAGCAGTAAGAAAGGCAGGGATCGGGTTGGCTACACCTTC,CASSKKGRDRVGYTF
-,-,TRBJ1-1,TRBV6-5,TGTGCCAGCAGCCAAAACCAGGGGACTGAAGCTTTCTTT,CASSQNQGTEAFF
TRBD2,-,TRBJ2-7,TRBV7-9,TGTGCCAGCAGCTGGGGGACTAGCGGGATTGGGGACGAGCAGTACTTC,CASSWGTSGIGDEQYF
TRBD1,-,TRBJ1-1,TRBV29-1,TGCAGCGTTGAACCTTTGTACAGGGGGCTTGAAGCTTTCTTT,CSVEPLYRGLEAFF
TRBD1,once,TRBJ2-3,TRBV28,TGTGCCAGCAGTTTACCGGGACAGTTGGATACGCAGTATTTT,CASSLPGQLDTQYF
-,-,TRBJ2-5,TRBV7-6,TGTGCCAGCAGCTTAGTAGGGGGCCAGTACTTC,CASSLVGGQYF
-,-,TRBJ2-7,TRBV5-6,TGTGCCAGCAAGAGCGGAGTTGGGTTCTACGAGCAGTACTTC,CASKSGVGFYEQYF
-,-,TRBJ1-1,TRBV7-9,TGTGCCAGCAGCTTAGGGGGAGGGGGAGTTCGAGCTTTCTTT,CASSLGGGGVRAFF
TRBD1,-,TRBJ1-4,TRBV4-2,TGTGCCAGCAGCCAAGATCGGGCCGGGACAGGGCTTAAGGTGGGAGAAAAACTGTTTTTT,CASSQDRAGTGLKVGEKLFF
TRBD1,-,TRBJ2-3,TRBV2,TGTGCCAGCAAAGACAGGGGCGGAGCAGATACGCAGTATTTT,CASKDRGGADTQYF
TRBD1,-,TRBJ2-7,TRBV27,TGTGCCAGCAGTATGGGACAGGCTTACGAGCAGTACTTC,CASSMGQAYEQYF
TRBD1,-,TRBJ2-4,TRBV6-1,TGTGCCAGCAGTCAAGGACAGGTCCTAGCCAAAAACATTCAGTACTTC,CASSQGQVLAKNIQYF
-,few,TRBJ1-5,TRBV5-8,TGTGCCAGCAGCCTCACTCGAGGCAATCAGCCCCAGCATTTT,CASSLTRGNQPQHF
-,-,TRBJ1-1,TRBV6-5,TGTGCCAGCAGTTACTCGAATAGGGGTGACACTGAAGCTTTCTTT,CASSYSNRGDTEAFF
TRBD2,-,TRBJ2-5,TRBV30,TGTGCCTGGGCGGGAGGACAGAAAAGGGTGTGGGAGACCCAGTACTTC,CAWAGGQKRVWETQYF
-,-,TRBJ2-5,TRBV14,TGTGCCAGCAGTCAATACGGGGCGGGGGAGACCCAGTACTTC,CASSQYGAGETQYF
-,-,TRBJ1-2,TRBV4-1,TGCGCCAGCAGCCAAGATCTAAGTAGTGGCTACACCTTC,CASSQDLSSGYTF
TRBD2,once,TRBJ2-1,TRBV27,TGTGCCAGCAGTTTAAGGTGGCGGGAGGGGAGCAATGAGCAGTTCTTC,CASSLRWREGSNEQFF
TRBD1,few,TRBJ1-2,TRBV10-2,TGCGCCAGCACTACCGGGACAGGCGGCTACACCTTC,CASTTGTGGYTF
-,once,TRBJ2-1,TRBV6-5,TGTGCCAGCAGTGGATTAGGACAGTACAATGAGCAGTTCTTC,CASSGLGQYNEQFF
TRBD1,-,TRBJ2-1,TRBV7-8,TGTGCCAGCAGCCCCGGGACAGCCTACAATGAGCAGTTCTTC,CASSPGTAYNEQFF
-,-,TRBJ2-3,TRBV9,TGTGCCAGCAGCAAAGACACGTATACGCAGTATTTT,CASSKDTYTQYF
TRBD1,-,TRBJ2-1,TRBV4-1,TGCGCCAGCAGCCAAGGAACAGGGGGCAATGAGCAGTTCTTC,CASSQGTGGNEQFF
-,-,TRBJ1-2,TRBV19,TGTGCCAGTAGTACGACGGGCCGGGGGTATGGCTACACCTTC,CASSTTGRGYGYTF
TRBD2,-,TRBJ2-1,TRBV4-1,TGCGCCAGCAGCCAACCTACTAGCGGGAGGGCCAACAATGAGCAGTTCTTC,CASSQPTSGRANNEQFF
-,once,TRBJ2-1,TRBV19,TGTGCCAGTAGTGCGCGCCTCGGGAACGATGAGCAGTTCTTC,CASSARLGNDEQFF
TRBD2,-,TRBJ2-1,TRBV5-8,TGTGCCAGCAGCTTGGTATTAGCGGGGGGAGACAATGAGCAGTTCTTC,CASSLVLAGGDNEQFF
-,-,TRBJ2-3,TRBV4-1,TGCGCCAGCAGCCATGCCTTAGTAGATACGCAGTATTTT,CASSHALVDTQYF
TRBD2,-,TRBJ2-2,TRBV30,TGTGCCTGGACATCGGATAGCGGGAAAACCGGGGAGCTGTTTTTT,CAWTSDSGKTGELFF
-,-,TRBJ1-2,TRBV6-6,TGTGCCAGCAGCTCAGGGGAAAGATTGGGCTACACCTTC,CASSSGERLGYTF
-,-,TRBJ2-7,TRBV5-5,TGTGCCAGCAGCTTGGGACAGATCTCCTACGAGCAGTACTTC,CASSLGQISYEQYF
TRBD1,-,TRBJ2-7,TRBV5-1,TGCGCCAGCAGTGAGACAGGGGAGTACGAGCAGTACTTC,CASSETGEYEQYF